One and the same sample provided the 19 T cell receptor beta chains below, sequenced in a study of T cell repertoires in cytomegalovirus infection. A single record per CDR3 protein comes from TCRdb applying MiXCR to the reads. Seen here are 750,000 to 900,000 distinct CDR3 sequences, roughly 28% observed once, and the top ten hold about an eighth. Antigens for these TCRs are unknown. This specimen was cultured CD8+ T cells from PBMCs, taken from culture after CMV antigen stimulation. The receptors derive from a human donor in good health (CMV status not recorded). Some clones in this sample may be carry-over from other donors' samples.

This clonotype was recorded many times. The rearrangement uses TRBV19 and TRBJ1-6, with 12 bases lining up with TRBD1. The CDR3 has 15 amino acids. V gave up 9 bases and J gave up 7 bases; unmatched junction bases: 7. The germline V gene has CDR1 LNHDA and CDR2 SQIVND (reference sequence). CDR3 amino acids: CASSPGTGGNSPLHF. The CDR3 nucleotides read TGTGCCAGCAGCCCCGGGACAGGGGGCAATTCACCCCTCCACTTT.

This chain uses TRBV6-1 with TRBJ2-3; no firm D call. The CDR3 is 15 amino acids. From germline, CDR1 is MNHNS and CDR2 SASEGT. The V gene lost 1 base and the J gene lost 2 bases, with 10 bases spanning the gap. The CDR3 coding sequence is TGTGCCAGCAGTGAAGATGCAGAACCCACAGATACGCAGTATTTT. It encodes CASSEDAEPTDTQYF.

This clonotype was detected many times. This chain joins TRBV7-9 and TRBJ1-6; 8 positions agree with TRBD1. CDR1 SEHNR and CDR2 FQNEAQ come from the germline V gene (reference sequence). CDR3 length equals 16 residues. Trimming removed 8 bases from V and 2 bases from J; junction bases left unmatched: 8. In nucleotides, the CDR3 is TGTGCCAGCGGGAACGACAGGGGCCCCTATAATTCACCCCTCCACTTT. Its translation is CASGNDRGPYNSPLHF.

The rearrangement links TRBV10-3 to TRBJ1-1; D uncertain. The germline V and J ends were trimmed by 0 bases and 3 bases, with 5 bases remaining between them. This CDR3 is built from 13 residues. CDR1 and CDR2 (germline): ENHRY, SYGVKD. The CDR3 here is CAISESGDTEAFF. In DNA, the CDR3 is TGTGCCATCAGTGAGTCTGGGGACACTGAAGCTTTCTTT.

This clonotype has more than one count but fewer than ten. The chain couples TRBV4-1 to TRBJ2-2; either TRBD1 or TRBD2 may supply D (5 bases each). CDR1 MGHRA and CDR2 YSYEKL come from the germline V gene. The CDR3 runs to 15 residues. V lost 4 bases, J lost 2 bases, and 11 bases lay in between. CDR3 sequence (DNA): TGCGCCAGCAGCCGGGACCCTATAAACACCGGGGAGCTGTTTTTT. Protein sequence: CASSRDPINTGELFF.

V is TRBV5-4 and J is TRBJ2-1; no clear D. Germline values: CDR1 SGHNT, CDR2 YYREEE (reference sequence). V lost 1 base and J 2 bases, leaving 10 bases between the germline ends. This CDR3 region has 15 residues. CDR3 coding DNA: TGTGCCAGCAGCTTGTCTCGGGTGACCTACAATGAGCAGTTCTTC. Translating gives CASSLSRVTYNEQFF.

The count of this clonotype is one. The chain employs TRBV2 and TRBJ1-3; D not resolved. The CDR3 sequence is 16 residues long. Deletions cut 6 bases from V and 0 bases from J, with 15 bases between. Germline assignment: CDR1 SNHLY and CDR2 FYNNEI. The CDR3 nucleotides read TGTGCCAGCAGCAAGAGCCCCGAGAGCTCTGGAAACACCATATATTTT. This sequence encodes CASSKSPESSGNTIYF. Supplemented by reference TRBV2 and TRBJ1-3, the full variable domain reads EPEVTQTPSHQVTQMGQEVILRCVPISNHLYFYWYRQILGQKVEFLVSFYNNEISEKSEIFDDQFSVERPDGSNFTLKIRSTKLEDSAMYFCASSKSPESSGNTIYFGEGSWLTVV.

The CDR3 nucleotides are TGTGCCACCAGTCCTTTTAAGTTTCGTCGGGATACGCAGTATTTT. This sequence encodes CATSPFKFRRDTQYF. The chain couples TRBV24-1 to TRBJ2-3, with D uncertain. V was pared by 6 bases and J by 6 bases, with 18 bases between. Germline CDR1 reads KGHDR; CDR2 reads SFDVKD. The CDR3 is 15 residues long.

This clonotype was counted many times. This rearrangement joins TRBV7-8 to TRBJ2-1; TRBD2 agrees at 7 bases. The ends lost 2 bases at V and 3 bases at J; junction bases unmatched: 13. The germline V gene has CDR1 SGHVS and CDR2 FQNEAQ. This CDR3 is 18 amino acids long. CDR3 sequence (DNA): TGTGCCAGCAGCTTACTTCGCTCAGAGCGGGGATTCTACAATGAGCAGTTCTTC. Its protein is CASSLLRSERGFYNEQFF.

To note about this clonotype: Since a much larger clone is just one base distant, this may be a read error. The chain has TRBV27 and TRBJ2-1; TRBD2 matches 8 bases. The CDR3 runs 15 residues. Germline V gene lookup returns CDR1 MNHEY and CDR2 SMNVEV (reference sequence). The CDR3 loop reads CAGSRGGSSYNEQFF. The CDR3 DNA reads as TGTGCCGGCAGCCGGGGGGGATCCTCCTACAATGAGCAGTTCTTC.

The J gene is TRBJ1-5, the V gene TRBV6-6; weak D call: TRBD1 (6 bases). Looked up from germline, CDR1 is MNHNY and CDR2 is SVGAGI (reference sequence). The CDR3 runs to 16 residues. Trimming cost V 0 bases and J 6 bases, with 15 bases left between them. DNA for the CDR3: TGTGCCAGCAGTTACTCGAGGGGGGCACAGAGTCAGCCCCAGCATTTT. It translates to CASSYSRGAQSQPQHF.

The chain joins TRBV19 to TRBJ1-1; D unresolved. Trimming removed 5 bases from V and 5 bases from J, with 9 bases in between. The CDR3 sequence is 12 residues long. Germline V gene data show CDR1 as LNHDA and CDR2 as SQIVND (reference sequence). The CDR3 sequence is CASSLSRTEAFF. The CDR3, as DNA: TGTGCCAGTAGTCTAAGCAGGACTGAAGCTTTCTTT.

The chain couples TRBV23-1 to TRBJ2-4; no clear D. TRBV23-1 is reported as an ORF; its role is uncertain. V shed 0 bases and J shed 0 bases, with 12 bases lying between them. The CDR3 has 17 residues. CDR3 region: CASSQSDGLLAKNIQYF. As DNA, the CDR3 is TGCGCCAGCAGTCAATCTGACGGCCTCTTAGCCAAAAACATTCAGTACTTC.

The V and J genes are TRBV7-9 and TRBJ2-1; D ambiguous. The CDR3 extends over 16 amino acids. Trimming cost V 6 bases and J 0 bases, with 15 bases left between them. Per germline, CDR1 SEHNR and CDR2 FQNEAQ (reference sequence). CDR3 sequence: CASRQASAISYNEQFF. Written as DNA, the CDR3 is TGTGCCAGCAGGCAAGCATCGGCAATCTCCTACAATGAGCAGTTCTTC.

In this sample, this clonotype turned up a few times. This rearrangement joins TRBV6-1 to TRBJ2-7, with TRBD2 as a possible D gene (5 bases). This CDR3 region has 14 residues. V was shortened by 1 base and J by 3 bases, with 10 bases between the two germline ends. Germline V gene sequence: CDR1 MNHNS, CDR2 SASEGT. The CDR3 loop is CASSEGPGNYEQYF. In nucleotides, the CDR3 is TGTGCCAGCAGTGAAGGACCGGGAAACTACGAGCAGTACTTC.

The chain couples TRBV3-1 to TRBJ2-5; the match to TRBD1 covers 9 bases. V lost 0 bases and J lost 3; bases outside the gene matches: 5. Germline CDR1 is LGHDT and CDR2 is YNNKEL (reference sequence). This CDR3 is built from 16 residues. As DNA, the CDR3 is TGTGCCAGCAGCCAAGAGGGGACAGGGAATGAAGAGACCCAGTACTTC. It specifies CASSQEGTGNEETQYF.

V and J are TRBV20-1 and TRBJ2-1; D may correspond to TRBD1 or TRBD2 (6 bases each). V lost 4 bases to trimming and J lost 4 bases, with 20 bases between them. CDR1 and CDR2 (germline): DFQATT, SNEGSKA (reference sequence). There are 16 residues in the CDR3. Written as DNA, the CDR3 is TGCAGTGCTACGAAAGGGGGGATAGGGGCTTACAATGAGCAGTTCTTC. It encodes CSATKGGIGAYNEQFF.

This clonotype occurred a few times. The V call is TRBV29-1, the J call TRBJ2-2; 7 nucleotides line up with TRBD1. Germline loops: CDR1 SQVTM, CDR2 ANQGSEA. Germline trimming cut 6 bases from V and 4 bases from J; bases unmatched to any gene: 11. The CDR3 has 15 residues. CDR3 protein: CSVKGTGEFTGELFF. As DNA, the CDR3 is TGCAGCGTCAAGGGTACAGGGGAATTCACCGGGGAGCTGTTTTTT.

This clonotype was found a few times. The genes are TRBV7-9 and TRBJ2-3; TRBD2 matches 10 bases. CDR3 length equals 17 residues. In germline, CDR1 is SEHNR, CDR2 FQNEAQ (reference sequence). J was trimmed by 2 bases and V by 1 base; bases with no gene match: 6. CDR3 amino acids: CASSLVSGGLPTDTQYF. The CDR3 DNA sequence: TGTGCCAGCAGCTTAGTTAGCGGGGGGCTCCCCACAGATACGCAGTATTTT.